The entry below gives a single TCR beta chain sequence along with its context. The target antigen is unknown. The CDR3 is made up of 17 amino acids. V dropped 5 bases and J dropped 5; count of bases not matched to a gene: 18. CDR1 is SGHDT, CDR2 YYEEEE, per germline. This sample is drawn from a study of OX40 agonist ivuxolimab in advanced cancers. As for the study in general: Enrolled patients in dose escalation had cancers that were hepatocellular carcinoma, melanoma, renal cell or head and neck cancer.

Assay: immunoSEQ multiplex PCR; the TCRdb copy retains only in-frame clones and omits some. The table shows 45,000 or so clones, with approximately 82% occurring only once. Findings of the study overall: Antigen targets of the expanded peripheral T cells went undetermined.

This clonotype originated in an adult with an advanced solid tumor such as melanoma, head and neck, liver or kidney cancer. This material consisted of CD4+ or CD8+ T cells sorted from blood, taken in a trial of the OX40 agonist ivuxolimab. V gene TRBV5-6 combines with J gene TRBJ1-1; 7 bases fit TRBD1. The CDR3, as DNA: TGTGCCAGCAGTTTAAACCCCGACAGGACAGGCGGAACTGAAGCTTTCTTT. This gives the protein CASSLNPDRTGGTEAFF.